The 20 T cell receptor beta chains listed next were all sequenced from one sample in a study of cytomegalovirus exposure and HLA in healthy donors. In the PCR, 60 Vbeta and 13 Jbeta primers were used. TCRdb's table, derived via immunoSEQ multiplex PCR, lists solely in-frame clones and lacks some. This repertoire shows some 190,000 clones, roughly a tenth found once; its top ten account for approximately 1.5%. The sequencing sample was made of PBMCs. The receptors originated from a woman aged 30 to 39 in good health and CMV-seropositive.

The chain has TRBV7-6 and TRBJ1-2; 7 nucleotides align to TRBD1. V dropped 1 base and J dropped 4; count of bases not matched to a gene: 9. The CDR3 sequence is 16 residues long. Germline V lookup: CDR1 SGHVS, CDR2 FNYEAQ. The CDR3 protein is CASSLGTRDSGYGYTF. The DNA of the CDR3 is TGTGCCAGCAGCTTAGGAACCCGGGACAGCGGCTATGGCTACACCTTC.

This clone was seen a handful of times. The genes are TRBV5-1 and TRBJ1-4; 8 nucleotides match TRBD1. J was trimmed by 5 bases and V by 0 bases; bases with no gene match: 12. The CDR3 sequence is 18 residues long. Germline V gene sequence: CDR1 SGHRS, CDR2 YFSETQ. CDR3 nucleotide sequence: TGCGCCAGCAGCTTGGCCGGGACAGGAAGCCTAAAAAATGAAAAACTGTTTTTT. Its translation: CASSLAGTGSLKNEKLFF.

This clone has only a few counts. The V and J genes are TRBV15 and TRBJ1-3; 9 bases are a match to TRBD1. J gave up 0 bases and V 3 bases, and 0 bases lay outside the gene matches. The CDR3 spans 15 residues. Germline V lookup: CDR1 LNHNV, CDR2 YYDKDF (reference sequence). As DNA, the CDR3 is TGTGCCACCAGCAGGGACAGGGGCTCTGGAAACACCATATATTTT. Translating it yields CATSRDRGSGNTIYF.

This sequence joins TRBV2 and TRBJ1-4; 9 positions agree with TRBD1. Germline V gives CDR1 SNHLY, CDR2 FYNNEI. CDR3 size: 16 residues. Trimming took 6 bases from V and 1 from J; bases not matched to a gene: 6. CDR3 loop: CASRNGQGRTNEKLFF. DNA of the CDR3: TGTGCCAGCAGGAACGGACAGGGGCGAACTAATGAAAAACTGTTTTTT.

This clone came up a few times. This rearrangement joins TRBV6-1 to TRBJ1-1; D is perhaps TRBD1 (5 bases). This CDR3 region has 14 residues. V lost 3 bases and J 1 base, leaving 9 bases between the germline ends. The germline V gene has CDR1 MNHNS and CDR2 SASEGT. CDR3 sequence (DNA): TGTGCCAGCAGTGAGGTTAGGGGGAACACTGAAGCTTTCTTT. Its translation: CASSEVRGNTEAFF.

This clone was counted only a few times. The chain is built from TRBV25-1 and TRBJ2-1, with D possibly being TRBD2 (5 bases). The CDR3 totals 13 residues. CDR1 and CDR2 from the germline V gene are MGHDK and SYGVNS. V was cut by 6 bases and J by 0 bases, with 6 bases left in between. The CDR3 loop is CASRGSSYNEQFF. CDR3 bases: TGTGCCAGCAGGGGGAGCTCCTACAATGAGCAGTTCTTC.

CDR3 nucleotide sequence: TGTGCCAGCAGCTTAAACTCCGGGACTAGCGGCTACAATGAGCAGTTCTTC. Its translation: CASSLNSGTSGYNEQFF. This rearrangement joins TRBV7-6 to TRBJ2-1, with 11 bases aligning to TRBD2. There are 17 residues in the CDR3. The junction had 6 bases not matched to a gene; V was cut back by 2 bases and J by 3 bases. Germline V gives CDR1 SGHVS, CDR2 FNYEAQ.

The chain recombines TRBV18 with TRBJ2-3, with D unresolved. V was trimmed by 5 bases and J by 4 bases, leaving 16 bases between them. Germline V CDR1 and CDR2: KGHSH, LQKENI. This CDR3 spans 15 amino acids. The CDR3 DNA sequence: TGTGCCAGCTCATCGACTCCTTTGGAGCCAGATACGCAGTATTTT. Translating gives CASSSTPLEPDTQYF.

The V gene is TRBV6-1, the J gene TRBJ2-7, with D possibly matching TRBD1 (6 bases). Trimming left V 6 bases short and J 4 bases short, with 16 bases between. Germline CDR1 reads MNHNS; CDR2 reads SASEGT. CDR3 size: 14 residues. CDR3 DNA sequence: TGTGCCAGCAGCCACAGGGACCTCCAGTACGAGCAGTACTTC. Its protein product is CASSHRDLQYEQYF.

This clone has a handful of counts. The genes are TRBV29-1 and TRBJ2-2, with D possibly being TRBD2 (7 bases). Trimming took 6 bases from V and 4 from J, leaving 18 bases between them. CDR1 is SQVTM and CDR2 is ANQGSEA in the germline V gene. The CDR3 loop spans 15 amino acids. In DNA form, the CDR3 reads TGCAGCGTCACCACGGAGGGGGGGTTCACCGGGGAGCTGTTTTTT. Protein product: CSVTTEGGFTGELFF.

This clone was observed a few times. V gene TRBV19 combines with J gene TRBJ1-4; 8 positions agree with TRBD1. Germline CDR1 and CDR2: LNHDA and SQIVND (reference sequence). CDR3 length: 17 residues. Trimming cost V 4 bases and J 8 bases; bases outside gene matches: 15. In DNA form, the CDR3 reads TGTGCCAGTAGTAAACTCCTCCGGACAGGGATTGAGGAAAAACTGTTTTTT. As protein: CASSKLLRTGIEEKLFF.

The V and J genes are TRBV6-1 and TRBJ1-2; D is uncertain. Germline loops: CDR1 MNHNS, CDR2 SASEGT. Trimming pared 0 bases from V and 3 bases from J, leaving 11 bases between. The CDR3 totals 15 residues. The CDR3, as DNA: TGTGCCAGCAGTGAAGCATTGCCAGGCGACTATGGCTACACCTTC. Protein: CASSEALPGDYGYTF.

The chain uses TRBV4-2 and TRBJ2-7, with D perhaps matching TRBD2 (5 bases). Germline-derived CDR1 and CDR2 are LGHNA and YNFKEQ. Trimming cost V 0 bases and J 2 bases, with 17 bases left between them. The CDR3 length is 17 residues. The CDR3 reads CASSQDNDGSKAYEQYF. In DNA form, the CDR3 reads TGTGCCAGCAGCCAAGATAACGATGGGAGTAAGGCCTACGAGCAGTACTTC.

CDR3: CASSLGPSGRAYEQYF. For the CDR3, the DNA is TGTGCCAGCAGCTTGGGTCCGAGCGGGAGGGCCTACGAGCAGTACTTC. This chain links TRBV5-4 with TRBJ2-7; 10 bases are shared with TRBD2. Trimming removed 0 bases from V and 2 bases from J; junction bases left unmatched: 5. Germline CDR1 SGHNT, CDR2 YYREEE (reference sequence). The CDR3 is 16 amino acids.

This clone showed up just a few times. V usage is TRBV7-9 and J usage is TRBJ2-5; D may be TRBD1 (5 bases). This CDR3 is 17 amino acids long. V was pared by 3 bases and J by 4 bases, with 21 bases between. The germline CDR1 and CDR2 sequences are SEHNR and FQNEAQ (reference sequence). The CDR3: CASSFIEHRVGPETQYF. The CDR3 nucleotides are TGTGCCAGCAGCTTCATCGAGCATAGGGTGGGGCCAGAGACCCAGTACTTC.

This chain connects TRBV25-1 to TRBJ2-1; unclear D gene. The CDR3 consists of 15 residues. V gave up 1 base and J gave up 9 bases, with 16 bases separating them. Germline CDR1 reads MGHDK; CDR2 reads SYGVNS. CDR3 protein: CASSEFNRQEGEQFF. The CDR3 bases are TGTGCCAGCAGTGAATTCAATCGGCAGGAAGGTGAGCAGTTCTTC.

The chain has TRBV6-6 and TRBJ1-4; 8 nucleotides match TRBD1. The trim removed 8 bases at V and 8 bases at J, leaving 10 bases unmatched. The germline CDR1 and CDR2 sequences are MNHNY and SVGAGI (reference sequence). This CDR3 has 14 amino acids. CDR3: CASRARDRLEKLFF. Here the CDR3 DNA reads TGTGCCAGCCGCGCCCGGGACAGGTTGGAAAAACTGTTTTTT.

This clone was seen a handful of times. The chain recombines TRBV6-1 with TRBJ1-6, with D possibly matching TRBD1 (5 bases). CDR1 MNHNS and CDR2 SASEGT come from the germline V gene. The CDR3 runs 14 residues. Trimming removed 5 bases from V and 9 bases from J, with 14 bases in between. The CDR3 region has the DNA TGTGCCAGCAGTCTCCGGGACTCCCGTTCACCCCTCCACTTT. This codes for CASSLRDSRSPLHF.

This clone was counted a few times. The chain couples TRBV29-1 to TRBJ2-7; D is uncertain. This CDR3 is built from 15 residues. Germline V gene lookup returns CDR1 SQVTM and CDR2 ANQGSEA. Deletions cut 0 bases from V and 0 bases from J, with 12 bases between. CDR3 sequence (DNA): TGCAGCGTTGAAGATCCGGTGCGCGGCTCCTACGAGCAGTACTTC. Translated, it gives CSVEDPVRGSYEQYF.

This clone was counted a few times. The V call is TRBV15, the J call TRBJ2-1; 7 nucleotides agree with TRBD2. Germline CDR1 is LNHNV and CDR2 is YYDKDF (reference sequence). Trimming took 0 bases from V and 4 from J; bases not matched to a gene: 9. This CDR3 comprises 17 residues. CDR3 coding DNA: TGTGCCACCAGCAGAGACCCGACTAGCAGCCAATACAATGAGCAGTTCTTC. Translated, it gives CATSRDPTSSQYNEQFF.